This paragraph covers one T cell receptor (beta chain) sequence. These data are taken from a study of beta chain features in type 1 diabetes. The overall study: Patients shared similar age, gender and cell yields with healthy donors.

Reverse transcribing all isolated RNA meant expressed TCRB transcripts were sequenced. Here immunoSEQ multiplex PCR was the method, and the copy in TCRdb shows in-frame clones only, minus some. The table records some 270,000 clones, roughly 8% of them present only once. Sequenced sample: central memory CD4+ T cells from blood. The clonotype originates from a woman aged 18-29 years in good health.

In DNA form, the CDR3 reads TGTGCCAGCAGTGTGAACTTCCCGGATGAGCAGTTCTTC. It translates to CASSVNFPDEQFF. This chain uses TRBV2 with TRBJ2-1; D not certain. CDR1 SNHLY and CDR2 FYNNEI come from the germline V gene. CDR3 length: 13 amino acids. Deletions cut 4 bases from V and 8 bases from J, with 12 bases between.